This T cell receptor (beta chain) stems from a study of regulatory T cells in long-lasting Graves disease. Germline V gives CDR1 MNHEY, CDR2 SVGEGT. V was shortened by 11 bases and J by 0 bases, with 11 bases between the two germline ends. This CDR3 comprises 12 residues. Time point here: newly diagnosed GD, antithyroid drugs for less than 3 months. The TCR library was prepared using RNA isolated from PBMCs. EDTA tubes collected nine milliliters of peripheral blood. Researchers made TCR beta libraries by using iRepertoire HTBI primers and running Arm-PCR on CDR3 regions. TCRdb re-called the multiplex PCR reads through MiXCR, storing one row per CDR3 protein. Altogether 350,000 to 450,000 distinct CDR3 sequences are present, 15% being singletons, with the ten largest covering roughly 8%. This sample was also put to use in a study of T cells in Graves' hyperthyroidism and ophthalmopathy. According to that study: Diagnoses used clinical symptoms, serum thyroxine and TRAb, thyroid ultrasound and orbital computed tomography.

This material consisted of peripheral blood mononuclear cells (PBMCs), taken at new diagnosis, from a patient treated with antithyroid drugs. The receptor was derived from a woman between 35 and 50 years old with Graves disease. V and J are TRBV6-2 or TRBV6-3 and TRBJ2-7, with D perhaps matching TRBD1 or TRBD2 (5 bases each). The CDR3 spells CARLGVSYEQYF. The CDR3 DNA sequence: TGTGCCCGATTGGGGGTCTCCTACGAGCAGTACTTC.